This TCR beta chain was sequenced for a study of T cell changes during pregnancy in multiple sclerosis. The protocol was immunoSEQ multiplex PCR, while the TCRdb copy is restricted to in-frame clones and leaves out a portion. Of around 50,000 clones listed, around 92% are singletons. CDR1 and CDR2 from the germline V gene are KGHSH and LQKENI. The trim removed 3 bases at V and 2 bases at J, leaving 7 bases unmatched. This CDR3 is 15 amino acids long. The sequences come from CD4+ T cells from peripheral blood mononuclear cells, collected after pregnancy. The rearrangement links TRBV18 to TRBJ2-7; 7 positions agree with TRBD2. The TCR comes from a female donor in good health, enrolled as a control in a pregnancy study. The CDR3 DNA sequence: TGTGCCAGCTCACCCACCGGGACTACGCCCTACGAGCAGTACTTC. Translating it yields CASSPTGTTPYEQYF.